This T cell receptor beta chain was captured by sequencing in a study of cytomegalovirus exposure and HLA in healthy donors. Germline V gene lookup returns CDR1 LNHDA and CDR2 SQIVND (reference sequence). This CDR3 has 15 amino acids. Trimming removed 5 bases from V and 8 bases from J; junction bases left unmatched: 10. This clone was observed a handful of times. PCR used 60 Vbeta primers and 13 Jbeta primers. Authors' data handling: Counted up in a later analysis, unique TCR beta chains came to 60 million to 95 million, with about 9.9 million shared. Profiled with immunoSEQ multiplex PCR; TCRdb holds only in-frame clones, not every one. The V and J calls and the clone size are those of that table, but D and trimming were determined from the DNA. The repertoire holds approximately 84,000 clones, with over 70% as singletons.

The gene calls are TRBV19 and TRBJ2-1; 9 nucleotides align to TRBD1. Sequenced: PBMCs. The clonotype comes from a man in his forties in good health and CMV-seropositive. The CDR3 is CASSGAGQGRDEQFF. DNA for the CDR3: TGTGCCAGTAGTGGGGCTGGACAGGGGCGGGATGAGCAGTTCTTC.